The T cell receptor (beta chain) under discussion was sequenced for a study of tumor-infiltrating lymphocytes in primary liver carcinoma. The study co-extracted DNA and RNA from roughly 20-30 mg of unsorted bulk tissue. The ends lost 6 bases at V and 11 bases at J; junction bases unmatched: 11. CDR1 is SQVTM and CDR2 is ANQGSEA in the germline V gene. The CDR3 spans 13 residues. Researchers generated TCR beta cDNA from about 460 ng of total RNA, relying on a constant-region primer. Slightly modified ARM-PCR served as the procedure for the TCR beta libraries. These libraries came from three rounds of nested multiplex PCR. TRBV1-TRBV30 forward primers and a C-beta reverse primer were used in the first two PCR rounds, which each ran for approximately 10 cycles. TCRdb reprocessed the multiplex PCR reads with MiXCR, giving one entry per CDR3 protein. The table shows about 50,000 distinct CDR3 sequences, with roughly 80% occurring only once.

This sequence joins TRBV29-1 and TRBJ2-1, with 9 bases lining up with TRBD2. The sequence was collected from a man in his forties with primary liver carcinoma and hepatitis B virus infection. Sequenced sample: liver tumor tissue from sampling region 5. Subset in this sample: tumor region T5, tumor centre. The CDR3 is CSVWGLAYSQQFF. CDR3 DNA sequence: TGCAGCGTGTGGGGACTAGCTTACAGTCAGCAGTTCTTC.